This T cell receptor beta chain is from a study of cytomegalovirus exposure and HLA in healthy donors. PCR amplification relied on 60 Vbeta primers (plus 13 Jbeta primers). The data were produced by immunoSEQ multiplex PCR, yet TCRdb's version contains in-frame clones alone and is incomplete. The sample lists about 94,000 clones, 50% to 75% occurring once. This clone was observed a few times. Trimming took 3 bases from V and 4 from J; bases not matched to a gene: 3. The CDR3 covers 15 residues. In germline, CDR1 is SGHRS, CDR2 YFSETQ. Material: PBMCs. V is TRBV5-1 and J is TRBJ1-5, with TRBD1 identical over 11 bases. This TCR was recovered from a man aged 30 to 45 in good health and CMV-seronegative. CDR3 nucleotide sequence: TGCGCCAGCAGCTCGGGGACAGGGGGTAATCAGCCCCAGCATTTT. It yields the protein CASSSGTGGNQPQHF. The full variable domain, with the rest looked up from reference TRBV5-1 and TRBJ1-5, is KAGVTQTPRYLIKTRGQQVTLSCSPISGHRSVSWYQQTPGQGLQFLFEYFSETQRNKGNFPGRFSGRQFSNSRSEMNVSTLELGDSALYLCASSSGTGGNQPQHFGDGTRLSIL.